The following is a T cell receptor beta chain sequence with its context. Antigen unknown. These data are taken from a study of human T cells and chemical hapten exposure. About the study: Across its roughly 22 weeks, the study gave patients weekly diphenylcyclopropenone doses to the scalp.

The CDR3 has 16 amino acids. V trimming: 1 base; J trimming: 5 bases; junction bases outside the gene matches: 9. Germline CDR1 is LGHNA and CDR2 is YSLEER. General study points: Patch test score rose with PT1 expanded TCRs, significant at 8, 16, 32, not 4.

In the original workflow: Samples contained a median of about 96,000 TCRs, with a range of about 20,000 to 750,000. From the RACE reads, TCRdb called clonotypes with MiXCR, one entry per CDR3 protein. The V and J calls, along with clone size, are taken from TCRdb and not from the paper's own processing. Of about 340,000 distinct CDR3 sequences listed, roughly 6.9% are singletons. The time point: patch test 1, 2 weeks after DPC sensitization. Treatment given: therapeutic diphenylcyclopropenone sensitization with weekly scalp DPC. The chain uses TRBV4-3 and TRBJ2-7; TRBD1 aligns across 9 bases. This sample comprised whole blood, obtained in connection with sensitization to the hapten diphenylcyclopropenone (DPC). This clonotype was obtained from a young woman with alopecia areata. Some clones in this sample may be carry-over from other donors' samples. The CDR3 coding sequence is TGCGCCAGCAGCCAAGCCCTGGGGACAGGGTCAGACGAGCAGTACTTC. This codes for CASSQALGTGSDEQYF.